This T cell receptor beta chain was sequenced for a study of blood T cell repertoires in COVID-19. Study information: PBMCs, B-cell-depleted T cells, or T cells provided the cDNA or gDNA that made up the material.

Categorization into cohorts depended on clinical history that participants reported. The protocol was immunoSEQ multiplex PCR, while the TCRdb copy is restricted to in-frame clones and leaves out a portion. The repertoire holds about 200,000 clones, with about 80% as singletons. The material sequenced was PBMCs or T cells enriched from blood (not recorded which). This clonotype was obtained from a woman aged 50 to 60 who had been exposed to COVID-19.

CDR3 amino acids: CASSKEVNSSYEQYF. In DNA, the CDR3 is TGTGCCAGCAGCAAAGAAGTTAACAGCTCCTACGAGCAGTACTTC. This sequence joins TRBV21-1 and TRBJ2-7; the D call of TRBD1 is as the table states it, not checked on the DNA. TRBV21-1 is annotated as a pseudogene. The CDR3 runs to 15 residues.